The present T cell receptor (beta chain) was sequenced within a study of CD8 T cells in Susac syndrome. V shed 3 bases, J shed 1 base, and the junction held 4 bases outside the gene matches. CDR3 length: 14 amino acids. Looked up from germline, CDR1 is SQVTM and CDR2 is ANQGSEA. RNA amounts of 0.5 to 1 ug underwent reverse transcription with random hexamers. immunoSEQ multiplex PCR amplified TCR beta CDR3 across 54 Vbeta, 13 Jbeta. MiXCR, applied by TCRdb to the immunoSEQ multiplex PCR reads, yields one record per CDR3 protein. The repertoire holds over 150,000 distinct CDR3 sequences, with 95% to 97% as singletons. The study, taken as a whole, reports: Regarding the TCR sequencing and HLA analysis, the study admitted that a relatively small number of individuals were involved.

CD8+ and CD4+ T cells were negatively isolated; TEMRA cells were FACS-enriched. Comments on this clonotype: As yet, its antigen is unknown.

The sample consisted of CD4+ T cells from PBMCs. The receptor was isolated from a human donor with Susac syndrome. The V and J genes are TRBV29-1 and TRBJ1-1; 8 bases line up with TRBD1. As DNA, the CDR3 is TGCAGCGTTGAGGGGCAGGGGGCGAACACTGAAGCTTTCTTT. This encodes CSVEGQGANTEAFF.